This entry concerns a single TCR beta chain. Reverse transcription of about 0.5 to 1 ug RNA used random hexamers. Amplification of TCR beta CDR3 used immunoSEQ multiplex PCR across 54 Vbeta and 13 Jbeta. TCRdb independently ran MiXCR on the immunoSEQ multiplex PCR reads; one entry per CDR3 protein. This table has approximately 260,000 distinct CDR3 sequences, roughly 95% appearing once. The T cells that were sequenced for TCR beta were CD8+ and CD4+ cells from blood. Isolation of CD8+ and CD4+ T cells was performed negatively, whereas enrichment of TEMRA cells was done by FACS. This record comes from a study of CD8 T cells in Susac syndrome. Study-wide background: Blood was drawn from patients with Susac syndrome. At that point, they were therapy-naive, on corticosteroids, or on intravenous immunoglobulin alone.

CDR1 is LNHNV, CDR2 YYDKDF, per germline (reference sequence). This CDR3 comprises 14 residues. Unmatched junction bases numbered 2, after V lost 1 base and J lost 2 bases. V and J are TRBV15 and TRBJ2-7; 7 bases agree with TRBD1. The TCR sequence derives from a human donor with Susac syndrome. The sample taken for sequencing was CD4+ T cells from PBMCs. The CDR3 loop reads CATSRGGTAYEQYF. The CDR3 DNA is TGTGCCACCAGCAGAGGTGGGACAGCCTACGAGCAGTACTTC.